What follows are 28 T cell receptor beta chains derived from one specimen sequenced in a study of blood T cell repertoires in COVID-19. The assay was immunoSEQ multiplex PCR, and TCRdb's table has in-frame clones only and misses some. This sample carries approximately 150,000 clones, 80% to 90% of them seen once, and the ten largest clones take roughly 3.4%. The sequenced sample consisted of PBMCs or T cells enriched from blood (not recorded which). These TCRs come from a woman aged 45-59 years with acute COVID-19.

The J gene is TRBJ1-5, the V gene TRBV21-1; no DNA check was done on the table's D call, TRBD1. TRBV21-1 is designated a pseudogene. This CDR3 has 14 residues. The CDR3 nucleotides are TGTGCCAGCAGATGGGGCTATAGCAATCAGCCCCAGCATTTT. Its protein is CASRWGYSNQPQHF.

This rearrangement joins TRBV18 to TRBJ1-4; no firm D call. The germline V gene has CDR1 KGHSH and CDR2 LQKENI. Between the trimmed V and J ends, which lost 4 bases and 5 bases, there was a span of 11 bases. CDR3 size: 14 residues. Here the CDR3 reads CASSLQRENEKLFF. CDR3 DNA: TGTGCCAGCTCACTTCAACGGGAGAATGAAAAACTGTTTTTT.

Only one count was recorded for this clone. V usage is TRBV30 and J usage is TRBJ2-1; a weak D match, TRBD1 (6 bases). V dropped 1 base and J dropped 2 bases, with 6 bases sitting between them. This CDR3 spans 13 amino acids. The V gene's germline CDR1 is GTSNPN and CDR2 SVGIG (reference sequence). CDR3 sequence: CAWSGQAYNEQFF. The DNA of the CDR3 is TGTGCCTGGAGTGGACAGGCCTACAATGAGCAGTTCTTC.

V and J are TRBV4-1 and TRBJ2-1; 13 bases fit TRBD2. J lost 0 bases, V lost 2 bases, and 1 base had no gene match. CDR1 and CDR2 (germline): MGHRA, YSYEKL. The CDR3 has 17 residues. The CDR3 is CASSQRTSGSSYNEQFF. For the CDR3, the DNA is TGCGCCAGCAGCCAAAGGACTAGCGGGAGCTCCTACAATGAGCAGTTCTTC.

The chain has TRBV9 and TRBJ2-6; TRBD1 matches at 8 bases. V dropped 3 bases and J dropped 0; count of bases not matched to a gene: 14. Germline CDR1 is SGDLS and CDR2 is YYNGEE. This CDR3 has 20 residues. CDR3 in DNA: TGTGCCAGCAGCGAAAAACCCCAGGGACAGGTTTTCTCTGGGGCCAACGTCCTGACTTTC. Encoded protein: CASSEKPQGQVFSGANVLTF.

The chain uses TRBV19 and TRBJ1-4, with TRBD1 identical over 9 bases. Trimming took 6 bases from V and 8 from J; bases not matched to a gene: 7. This CDR3 region has 14 residues. CDR1 and CDR2 (germline): LNHDA, SQIVND (reference sequence). CDR3 DNA: TGTGCCAGTAGGCGGACAGGGGAAAACGAAAAACTGTTTTTT. It encodes CASRRTGENEKLFF. Combining the CDR3 with reference TRBV19 and TRBJ1-4 gives the whole variable domain DGGITQSPKYLFRKEGQNVTLSCEQNLNHDAMYWYRQDPGQGLRLIYYSQIVNDFQKGDIAEGYSVSREKKESFPLTVTSAQKNPTAFYLCASRRTGENEKLFFGSGTQLSVL.

This clone came up once. The chain is built from TRBV6-5 and TRBJ1-2; D is unresolved. The CDR3 loop spans 13 amino acids. V gave up 2 bases and J gave up 6 bases, with 10 bases separating them. Per the germline V gene, CDR1 is MNHEY and CDR2 is SVGAGI. CDR3 bases: TGTGCCAGCAGTTACGTCGGGTCCCATGGCTACACCTTC. Residues: CASSYVGSHGYTF.

In this sample, this clone turned up a few times. V usage is TRBV9 and J usage is TRBJ2-5; 9 bases match TRBD1. Unmatched junction bases numbered 12, after V lost 4 bases and J lost 5 bases. This CDR3 is 16 amino acids long. Looked up from germline, CDR1 is SGDLS and CDR2 is YYNGEE. CDR3 in amino acids: CASSPYGQGQGETQYF. Written as DNA, the CDR3 is TGTGCCAGCAGCCCTTACGGACAGGGGCAAGGCGAGACCCAGTACTTC.

The rearrangement uses TRBV19 and TRBJ2-7; 7 nucleotides align to TRBD2. The V and J ends lost 4 bases and 0 bases, in that order; junction bases with no gene match: 9. Germline CDR1 reads LNHDA; CDR2 reads SQIVND (reference sequence). CDR3 length: 16 amino acids. The CDR3 coding sequence is TGTGCCAGTAGTACCTCTTATGGACTAGTCTCCTACGAGCAGTACTTC. Translated: CASSTSYGLVSYEQYF.

The rearrangement uses TRBV7-3 and TRBJ2-5, with TRBD2 as a possible D gene (6 bases). The CDR3 covers 13 residues. Trimming took 3 bases from V and 1 from J, leaving 6 bases between them. Germline V gene lookup returns CDR1 SGHTA and CDR2 FQGTGA. The CDR3 DNA reads as TGTGCCAGCAGCTTCGGGAGCCAAGAGACCCAGTACTTC. This gives the protein CASSFGSQETQYF.

This clone was seen once. This chain links TRBV5-1 with TRBJ1-2; D gene uncertain. The CDR3 has 13 amino acids. Trimming removed 4 bases at V and 5 bases at J, with 12 bases between. Germline CDR1 is SGHRS and CDR2 is YFSETQ. The chain's CDR3 is CASSVVGDYGYTF. Here the CDR3 DNA reads TGCGCCAGCAGCGTCGTCGGAGATTATGGCTACACCTTC. The full variable domain, its missing parts supplied by reference TRBV5-1 and TRBJ1-2, is KAGVTQTPRYLIKTRGQQVTLSCSPISGHRSVSWYQQTPGQGLQFLFEYFSETQRNKGNFPGRFSGRQFSNSRSEMNVSTLELGDSALYLCASSVVGDYGYTFGSGTRLTVV.

This clone was counted a single time. The J gene is TRBJ1-1, the V gene TRBV7-8; D unresolved. CDR1 and CDR2 (germline): SGHVS, FQNEAQ. There are 14 residues in the CDR3. Trimming took 5 bases from V and 4 from J, leaving 14 bases between them. The CDR3 DNA reads TGTGCCAGCAGCCCAAAGGTGGCGGTCACTGAAGCTTTCTTT. It translates to CASSPKVAVTEAFF.

CDR3 sequence: CASRADTGANYGYTF. CDR3 nucleotide sequence: TGTGCCAGCAGGGCAGACACGGGGGCTAACTATGGCTACACCTTC. V usage is TRBV2 and J usage is TRBJ1-2, with D possibly being TRBD1 (5 bases). V lost 6 bases, J lost 0 bases, and 14 bases lay in between. Germline V gene sequence: CDR1 SNHLY, CDR2 FYNNEI. The CDR3 loop spans 15 amino acids.

The chain carries TRBV6-5 and TRBJ2-1, with 11 bases identical to TRBD1. The CDR3 spans 15 residues. CDR1 and CDR2 from the germline V gene are MNHEY and SVGAGI. J lost 7 bases, V lost 2 bases, and 4 bases had no gene match. This chain's CDR3 is CASSYGQGARNEQFF. The CDR3 DNA reads TGTGCCAGCAGTTACGGACAGGGGGCTCGGAATGAGCAGTTCTTC.

The chain is built from TRBV27 and TRBJ2-1; D remains unclear. The CDR3 length is 13 residues. Germline values: CDR1 MNHEY, CDR2 SMNVEV (reference sequence). The V gene lost 9 bases and the J gene lost 0 bases, with 9 bases spanning the gap. The CDR3 nucleotides are TGTGCCAGTTCCATTAGCTCCTACAATGAGCAGTTCTTC. It yields the protein CASSISSYNEQFF.

J is TRBJ1-1 and V is TRBV11-2; D ambiguous. In germline, CDR1 is SGHAT, CDR2 FQNNGV. V was trimmed by 1 base and J by 0 bases, leaving 12 bases between them. This CDR3 spans 16 amino acids. This CDR3 is CASSLGNDIMNTEAFF. The DNA for the CDR3 is TGTGCCAGCAGCTTAGGGAATGACATCATGAACACTGAAGCTTTCTTT.

The chain has TRBV3-1 (or the pseudogene TRBV3-2) and TRBJ2-5; tentative D call: TRBD2 (6 bases). V was pared by 4 bases and J by 2 bases, with 11 bases between. The CDR3 is made up of 14 amino acids. Per the germline V gene, CDR1 is LGHDT and CDR2 is YNNKEL (reference sequence). The CDR3 spells CASSLGTGQETQYF. In DNA form, the CDR3 reads TGTGCCAGCAGCCTCGGGACTGGACAAGAGACCCAGTACTTC.

The gene calls are TRBV5-6 and TRBJ1-5, with 8 positions matching TRBD1. Losses at the gene ends were 4 bases for V and 1 base for J; bases not matched to a gene: 4. Germline V CDR1 and CDR2: SGHDT, YYEEEE. The CDR3 totals 15 residues. The CDR3: CASSGGQGSNQPQHF. CDR3 coding DNA: TGTGCCAGCAGCGGCGGACAGGGAAGCAATCAGCCCCAGCATTTT.

J is TRBJ1-6 and V is TRBV18; TRBD1 aligns across 8 bases. The CDR3 is 17 amino acids. V was clipped by 3 bases and J by 7 bases; unmatched bases: 11. Germline V gene sequence: CDR1 KGHSH, CDR2 LQKENI. The CDR3 sequence is CASSPIQGVLSNSPLHF. The CDR3 DNA sequence: TGTGCCAGCTCACCTATACAGGGGGTCCTTTCGAATTCACCCCTCCACTTT.

The chain carries TRBV6-1 and TRBJ1-1, with D unclear. In germline, CDR1 is MNHNS, CDR2 SASEGT. The CDR3 consists of 14 residues. V was clipped by 2 bases and J by 1 base, with 8 bases between them. CDR3 bases: TGTGCCAGCAGTGAATCCCACGGGAACACTGAAGCTTTCTTT. Protein sequence: CASSESHGNTEAFF.

The chain combines TRBV9 with TRBJ1-2; TRBD1 matches 8 bases. Germline V gene sequence: CDR1 SGDLS, CDR2 YYNGEE. The CDR3 is 15 amino acids. Trimming cost V 4 bases and J 4 bases; bases outside gene matches: 9. CDR3 protein: CASSQRTGISYGYTF. The CDR3 DNA sequence: TGTGCCAGCAGCCAACGGACAGGGATTAGCTATGGCTACACCTTC.

This sequence joins TRBV11-2 and TRBJ1-2; D call uncertain. V dropped 4 bases and J dropped 0 bases, with 18 bases sitting between them. Germline CDR1 and CDR2: SGHAT and FQNNGV. The CDR3 is made up of 17 amino acids. CDR3 sequence: CASSSLLGGVTNYGYTF. The CDR3 coding sequence is TGTGCCAGCAGCTCCCTCCTGGGAGGAGTCACTAACTATGGCTACACCTTC.

The CDR3 sequence is CASSLVLAGGNTEAFF. In nucleotides, the CDR3 is TGTGCCAGCAGCTTAGTTTTGGCAGGGGGGAACACTGAAGCTTTCTTT. This chain uses TRBV11-2 with TRBJ1-1; 7 nucleotides match TRBD1. CDR3 length equals 16 residues. The junction had 6 bases not matched to a gene; V was cut back by 1 base and J by 1 base. CDR1 SGHAT and CDR2 FQNNGV come from the germline V gene.

Here the CDR3 reads CASSTGAGNTIYF. Written as DNA, the CDR3 is TGTGCCAGCAGTACAGGGGCCGGAAACACCATATATTTT. The rearrangement links TRBV12-3 or TRBV12-4 to TRBJ1-3, with 7 nucleotides matching TRBD1. The CDR3 sequence is 13 residues long. Losses at the gene ends were 5 bases for V and 4 bases for J; bases not matched to a gene: 2.

CDR3 coding DNA: TGCGCCAGCAGCTTCGGGACAGGGTCCGCAGATACGCAGTATTTT. Encoded protein: CASSFGTGSADTQYF. V and J are TRBV5-1 and TRBJ2-3, with TRBD1 matching 9 bases. CDR1 and CDR2 from the germline V gene are SGHRS and YFSETQ. CDR3 length equals 15 residues. V lost 2 bases and J lost 4; bases outside the gene matches: 5.

CDR3 sequence: CASSKSPGAYEQYF. The CDR3, as DNA: TGTGCCAGCAGCAAGTCTCCGGGGGCCTACGAGCAGTACTTC. The V call is TRBV21-1, the J call TRBJ2-7; TRBD2, as called in the table, went unchecked against the DNA. TRBV21-1 corresponds to a pseudogene. The CDR3 totals 14 residues.

The chain carries TRBV28 and TRBJ2-7; a weak D match, TRBD2 (5 bases). The CDR3 loop spans 15 amino acids. V was shortened by 1 base and J by 7 bases, with 17 bases between the two germline ends. The germline V gene encodes CDR1 MDHEN and CDR2 SYDVKM. The CDR3 sequence is CASSLSHTGVGEQYF. CDR3 coding DNA: TGTGCCAGCAGTTTATCGCACACCGGGGTCGGAGAGCAGTACTTC.

This chain uses TRBV28 with TRBJ1-2; D gene ambiguous. V was trimmed by 7 bases and J by 4 bases, leaving 13 bases between them. This CDR3 has 13 amino acids. Germline V gene lookup returns CDR1 MDHEN and CDR2 SYDVKM. This CDR3 is CASIAFRGYGYTF. In nucleotides, the CDR3 is TGTGCCAGCATAGCCTTCAGAGGCTATGGCTACACCTTC.